This T cell receptor beta chain came from a study of radiation and T cells in renal cell carcinoma. Whole-study context: Nephrectomy followed 15 Gy stereotactic body radiation by 4 weeks.

Time point reported: blood 2 weeks post-SBRT. As for treatment: 15 Gy SBRT to primary tumor, nephrectomy 4 weeks later. Radiation-treated patients gave blood at baseline, week 2 and week 4. Turning to this clone: The antigen remains unidentified.

Germline CDR1 is SNHLY and CDR2 is FYNNEI. Between the trimmed V and J ends, which lost 6 bases and 0 bases, there was a span of 9 bases. The CDR3 has 13 residues. General study results and limits: Top tumor clonotypes rose in blood 2 weeks post-radiation, then contracted. Baseline intratumoral clonotype presence is unknown without pretreatment biopsies.

The assay was immunoSEQ multiplex PCR, and TCRdb's table has in-frame clones only and misses some. This sample has some 50,000 clones, with around three quarters found just once. The sequences come from blood, collected from a patient whose treatment included radiotherapy and nephrectomy. The clonotype comes from a woman in her 70s with renal cell carcinoma. The rearrangement links TRBV2 to TRBJ2-7; no clear D gene. Here the CDR3 reads CASRGFASYEQYF. The CDR3 nucleotides read TGTGCCAGCAGGGGGTTCGCCTCCTACGAGCAGTACTTC.